The TCR beta chain described here comes from a study of cytomegalovirus exposure and HLA in healthy donors. The PCR employed 60 Vbeta primers together with 13 Jbeta primers. Assay used: immunoSEQ multiplex PCR; TCRdb lists only in-frame clones, some missing. This table holds some 120,000 clones, approximately 80% found once. J lost 8 bases, V lost 4 bases, and 6 bases had no gene match. From germline, CDR1 is MGHRA and CDR2 YSYEKL. CDR3 length: 15 amino acids. The TCR was taken from a middle-aged man in good health and CMV-seronegative. The sample taken for sequencing was PBMCs. The chain employs TRBV4-1 and TRBJ1-6; 9 bases are shared with TRBD1. CDR3 DNA sequence: TGCGCCAGCAGCCTTTTGGGACAGGGTCATTCACCCCTCCACTTT. Translating it yields CASSLLGQGHSPLHF.